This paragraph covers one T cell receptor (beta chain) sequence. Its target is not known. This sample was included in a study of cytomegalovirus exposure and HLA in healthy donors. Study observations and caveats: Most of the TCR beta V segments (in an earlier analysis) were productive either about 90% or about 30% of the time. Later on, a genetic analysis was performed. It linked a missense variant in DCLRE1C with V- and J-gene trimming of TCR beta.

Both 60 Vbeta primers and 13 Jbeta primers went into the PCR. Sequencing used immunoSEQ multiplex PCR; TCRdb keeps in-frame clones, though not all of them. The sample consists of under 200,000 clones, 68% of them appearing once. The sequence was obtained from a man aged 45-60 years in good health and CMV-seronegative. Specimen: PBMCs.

The CDR3 DNA reads as TGTGCCAGCTCACCCCCGGACATAAACAATGAGCAGTTCTTC. Its protein product is CASSPPDINNEQFF. V is TRBV18 and J is TRBJ2-1; maybe TRBD1 (5 bases). V was pared by 3 bases and J by 5 bases, with 11 bases between. Germline V lookup: CDR1 KGHSH, CDR2 LQKENI. The CDR3 runs 14 residues.